This entry lists 32 T cell receptor beta chains sequenced from one sample in a study of cytomegalovirus exposure and HLA in healthy donors (dated by TCRdb to 2015 to 2018). Library generation was performed with the immunoSEQ multiplex PCR assay. The multiplex PCR relied on a mix of 60 forward primers for TCR Vbeta segments and 13 reverse primers for TCR Jbeta segments. The table comes from immuneACCESS by way of TCRdb, which keeps in-frame sequences with V and J called. Part of the clones is missing from these tables; in studies checked, under half for an unresolved V gene and the rest for unknown reasons. This sample is represented by 150,000 to 200,000 clones; approximately 85% of them were singletons. The ten biggest clones cover about 9.3% of the sample. Specimen: PBMCs. Every receptor here comes from a man in his late teens or twenties in good health and CMV-seropositive.

The CDR3 is CASSLVTGGGETQYF. The CDR3 region has the DNA TGCGCCAGCAGCTTGGTGACAGGGGGCGGTGAGACCCAGTACTTC. V gene TRBV5-1 combines with J gene TRBJ2-5, with 10 bases aligning to TRBD1. V lost 0 bases, J lost 5 bases, and 4 bases stayed unmatched. The V gene's germline CDR1 is SGHRS and CDR2 YFSETQ. The CDR3 runs 15 residues. The full variable domain, in which reference TRBV5-1 and TRBJ2-5 provide the parts outside the CDR3, is KAGVTQTPRYLIKTRGQQVTLSCSPISGHRSVSWYQQTPGQGLQFLFEYFSETQRNKGNFPGRFSGRQFSNSRSEMNVSTLELGDSALYLCASSLVTGGGETQYFGPGTRLLVL.

CDR3 region: CASSQGSLEQYF. The CDR3 bases are TGTGCCAGCAGCCAAGGGAGCCTCGAGCAGTACTTC. The V gene is TRBV7-9, the J gene TRBJ2-7; a possible D gene is TRBD2 (5 bases). Germline-derived CDR1 and CDR2 are SEHNR and FQNEAQ (reference sequence). The V end lost 5 bases, the J end lost 6 bases, and 11 bases lay between the germline ends. The CDR3 is 12 residues long.

This clone turned up a few times. The chain recombines TRBV10-3 with TRBJ2-1; maybe TRBD2 (6 bases). V lost 3 bases, J lost 5 bases, and 8 bases lay in between. Per the germline V gene, CDR1 is ENHRY and CDR2 is SYGVKD. The length of the CDR3 is 13 residues. In DNA, the CDR3 is TGTGCCATCAGTGAAGGGGAGGACAATGAGCAGTTCTTC. Amino acid sequence: CAISEGEDNEQFF.

The V call is TRBV5-1, the J call TRBJ2-7, with TRBD1 matching 11 bases. The length of the CDR3 is 19 residues. Germline lookup yields CDR1 SGHRS and CDR2 YFSETQ. V lost 6 bases, J lost 7 bases, and 24 bases stayed unmatched. CDR3: CASTPFWLDRGRQVEEQYF. The CDR3 DNA reads as TGCGCCAGCACCCCTTTCTGGTTGGACAGGGGGCGACAGGTGGAAGAGCAGTACTTC.

This chain joins TRBV10-3 and TRBJ2-1; 9 bases are a match to TRBD2. The CDR3 contains 14 residues. The junction had 0 bases not matched to a gene; V was cut back by 5 bases and J by 1 base. Looked up from germline, CDR1 is ENHRY and CDR2 is SYGVKD. For the CDR3, the DNA is TGTGCCATCAGTAGCGGGGGGTCCTACAATGAGCAGTTCTTC. It specifies CAISSGGSYNEQFF.

The chain links TRBV15 to TRBJ1-1, with 7 bases fitting TRBD1. J was trimmed by 5 bases and V by 4 bases; bases with no gene match: 4. The CDR3 loop spans 13 amino acids. CDR1 is LNHNV and CDR2 is YYDKDF in the germline V gene (reference sequence). Here the CDR3 reads CATSKGAGTEAFF. Written as DNA, the CDR3 is TGTGCCACCAGCAAGGGGGCTGGTACTGAAGCTTTCTTT.

This sequence joins TRBV9 and TRBJ2-7; possible D gene TRBD1, 6 bases. The CDR3 contains 12 residues. V was cut by 0 bases and J by 6 bases, with 7 bases left in between. CDR1 is SGDLS and CDR2 is YYNGEE in the germline V gene. For the CDR3, the DNA is TGTGCCAGCAGCGTAGCAGGGGCCGAGCAGTACTTC. Protein: CASSVAGAEQYF.

This rearrangement joins TRBV27 to TRBJ2-5; 9 positions match TRBD2. Near its end, the DNA agrees better with TRBJ2-7, so the J call may be wrong. This CDR3 comprises 18 residues. Germline loops: CDR1 MNHEY, CDR2 SMNVEV (reference sequence). Here the CDR3 DNA reads TGTGCCAGCAGTTTATCACCCGGGGCGGGAGGGGGCTCCTACGAGCAGTACTTC. This gives the protein CASSLSPGAGGGSYEQYF.

The chain combines TRBV27 with TRBJ1-2, with D possibly matching TRBD1 (5 bases). There are 16 residues in the CDR3. Trimming removed 2 bases at V and 7 bases at J, with 20 bases between. Per germline, CDR1 MNHEY and CDR2 SMNVEV (reference sequence). The CDR3, as DNA: TGTGCCAGCAGTTTACGTGGGACTCCTCCCTTATTTGGCTACACCTTC. Translated, it gives CASSLRGTPPLFGYTF.

The chain recombines TRBV4-3 with TRBJ2-5; possibly TRBD2 for D (6 bases). Germline V gene data show CDR1 as LGHNA and CDR2 as YSLEER. V was shortened by 0 bases and J by 5 bases, with 16 bases between the two germline ends. The CDR3 has 16 residues. CDR3: CASSQDWARGLETQYF. The CDR3 bases are TGCGCCAGCAGCCAAGATTGGGCAAGGGGACTGGAGACCCAGTACTTC.

This sequence joins TRBV5-6 and TRBJ2-3; D remains unclear. The length of the CDR3 is 14 residues. The germline V and J ends were trimmed by 2 bases and 3 bases, with 10 bases remaining between them. CDR1 SGHDT and CDR2 YYEEEE come from the germline V gene. The CDR3 region has the DNA TGTGCCAGCAGCTTTCCTACTACGACAGATACGCAGTATTTT. Translated, it gives CASSFPTTTDTQYF. Based on the CDR3 plus reference TRBV5-6 and TRBJ2-3, the full variable domain is DAGVTQSPTHLIKTRGQQVTLRCSPKSGHDTVSWYQQALGQGPQFIFQYYEEEERQRGNFPDRFSGHQFPNYSSELNVNALLLGDSALYLCASSFPTTTDTQYFGPGTRLTVL.

This sequence joins TRBV2 and TRBJ1-1; 9 bases fit TRBD1. The J segment lost 0 bases and the V segment lost 2 bases, leaving 19 bases of the junction unmatched. The CDR3 has 21 residues. Germline loops: CDR1 SNHLY, CDR2 FYNNEI. The CDR3 sequence is CASSEYPGIQGARGLNTEAFF. CDR3 DNA sequence: TGTGCCAGCAGTGAATATCCCGGGATACAGGGGGCGCGCGGTCTGAACACTGAAGCTTTCTTT. Combining the CDR3 with reference TRBV2 and TRBJ1-1 gives the whole variable domain EPEVTQTPSHQVTQMGQEVILRCVPISNHLYFYWYRQILGQKVEFLVSFYNNEISEKSEIFDDQFSVERPDGSNFTLKIRSTKLEDSAMYFCASSEYPGIQGARGLNTEAFFGQGTRLTVV.

This clone was recorded once. CDR3 residues: CASSVAGRGNTEAFF. The CDR3 DNA sequence: TGTGCCAGCAGCGTAGCTGGCAGGGGGAACACTGAAGCTTTCTTT. This chain joins TRBV9 and TRBJ1-1, with D possibly being TRBD1 (6 bases). Germline CDR1 is SGDLS and CDR2 is YYNGEE. V was trimmed by 0 bases and J by 1 base, leaving 10 bases between them. The CDR3 length is 15 residues.

The genes are TRBV7-6 and TRBJ2-5, with 9 bases identical to TRBD1. Unmatched junction bases numbered 6, after V lost 5 bases and J lost 5 bases. The CDR3 has 14 amino acids. The germline V gene has CDR1 SGHVS and CDR2 FNYEAQ. The CDR3 reads CASSLRQGGETQYF. Written as DNA, the CDR3 is TGTGCCAGCAGCCTGAGACAGGGGGGGGAGACCCAGTACTTC.

This clone was seen a single time. The rearrangement links TRBV21-1 to TRBJ2-1; whether TRBD2, the table's D call, matches the DNA was not checked. TRBV21-1 is a recognized pseudogene. The CDR3 is 16 amino acids. The CDR3 loop reads CASSTRVLEAYNEQFF. CDR3 DNA: TGTGCCAGCAGCACAAGGGTACTAGAGGCCTACAATGAGCAGTTCTTC.

The chain employs TRBV29-1 and TRBJ1-5; possibly TRBD1 for D (5 bases). Germline loops: CDR1 SQVTM, CDR2 ANQGSEA. V lost 3 bases to trimming and J lost 6 bases, with 12 bases between them. This CDR3 contains 13 residues. CDR3 DNA: TGCAGCGTTGATAGCGGGGCTGGTCAGCCCCAGCATTTT. Its protein product is CSVDSGAGQPQHF.

This chain uses TRBV9 with TRBJ1-6, with D possibly matching TRBD1 (6 bases). Germline values: CDR1 SGDLS, CDR2 YYNGEE. The CDR3 consists of 17 residues. The ends were cut back, 0 bases at V and 7 bases at J, with 17 bases in the middle. The CDR3 here is CASSVGLGGAVNSPLHF. The CDR3 DNA reads as TGTGCCAGCAGCGTAGGGTTAGGGGGTGCTGTAAATTCACCCCTCCACTTT.

The rearrangement links TRBV4-1 to TRBJ2-5; 10 bases are a match to TRBD2. The J call may be wrong; the DNA end is better matched by TRBJ2-7. The CDR3 runs 16 residues. The germline V gene encodes CDR1 MGHRA and CDR2 YSYEKL. CDR3 in amino acids: CASSQDSLAGWDEQYF. The CDR3 nucleotides read TGCGCCAGCAGCCAAGATTCACTAGCGGGGTGGGACGAGCAGTACTTC.

The chain uses TRBV30 and TRBJ1-1; D remains unclear. Germline-derived CDR1 and CDR2 are GTSNPN and SVGIG (reference sequence). Trimming left V 0 bases short and J 1 base short, with 6 bases between. CDR3 size: 13 residues. CDR3 DNA: TGTGCCTGGAGTGTGGGGAGGAACACTGAAGCTTTCTTT. Translating gives CAWSVGRNTEAFF.

This clone was counted a few times. The chain uses TRBV4-3 and TRBJ2-1; no clear D. Trimming removed 0 bases from V and 9 bases from J, with 12 bases in between. Germline V lookup: CDR1 LGHNA, CDR2 YSLEER. The CDR3 length is 14 residues. The CDR3 protein is CASSQEILVLEQFF. The CDR3 DNA sequence: TGCGCCAGCAGCCAAGAAATTCTAGTTCTTGAGCAGTTCTTC.

The chain employs TRBV11-2 and TRBJ2-7, with TRBD1 matching 10 bases. The germline V gene encodes CDR1 SGHAT and CDR2 FQNNGV. The CDR3 covers 15 residues. J lost 6 bases, V lost 5 bases, and 10 bases had no gene match. Written as DNA, the CDR3 is TGTGCCAGCAGCCTCAGACAGGGGGCGGCTCTCGAGCAGTACTTC. This sequence encodes CASSLRQGAALEQYF.

The gene calls are TRBV11-2 and TRBJ2-7; no reliable D call. CDR3 length equals 13 residues. The V end lost 5 bases, the J end lost 2 bases, and 10 bases lay between the germline ends. CDR1 is SGHAT and CDR2 is FQNNGV in the germline V gene. CDR3 in amino acids: CASSPLPPYEQYF. In DNA form, the CDR3 reads TGTGCCAGCAGCCCCCTCCCCCCCTACGAGCAGTACTTC.

The chain links TRBV4-1 to TRBJ2-7, with TRBD2 matching 9 bases. Germline V gene lookup returns CDR1 MGHRA and CDR2 YSYEKL. This CDR3 has 16 amino acids. The V segment lost 1 base and the J segment 1 base; nucleotides outside the gene matches: 5. The CDR3 here is CASSQVPLAGSYEQYF. The CDR3 region has the DNA TGCGCCAGCAGCCAAGTACCCCTAGCGGGGTCCTACGAGCAGTACTTC.

The gene calls are TRBV2 and TRBJ1-2; D not certain. The CDR3 contains 12 residues. V lost 5 bases and J lost 4, with 8 bases in between. Germline CDR1 reads SNHLY; CDR2 reads FYNNEI. The CDR3 DNA reads as TGTGCCAGCAGTCCAGAAAGCTATGGCTACACCTTC. Its protein is CASSPESYGYTF. The whole variable domain, remainder taken from reference TRBV2 and TRBJ1-2, is EPEVTQTPSHQVTQMGQEVILRCVPISNHLYFYWYRQILGQKVEFLVSFYNNEISEKSEIFDDQFSVERPDGSNFTLKIRSTKLEDSAMYFCASSPESYGYTFGSGTRLTVV.

The chain uses TRBV27 and TRBJ2-1, with TRBD2 matching 9 bases. The CDR3 is 15 amino acids. Germline lookup yields CDR1 MNHEY and CDR2 SMNVEV (reference sequence). V lost 3 bases to trimming and J lost 6 bases; unmatched junction nucleotides: 6. CDR3 residues: CASSFGRGGLNEQFF. The CDR3 region has the DNA TGTGCCAGCAGTTTCGGGCGGGGGGGCCTCAATGAGCAGTTCTTC.

V usage is TRBV15 and J usage is TRBJ2-5; 8 bases are shared with TRBD2. The CDR3 is 14 residues long. CDR1 LNHNV and CDR2 YYDKDF come from the germline V gene (reference sequence). J lost 4 bases, V lost 1 base, and 2 bases had no gene match. CDR3 residues: CATSRVAGGETQYF. In nucleotides, the CDR3 is TGTGCCACCAGCAGAGTCGCGGGGGGAGAGACCCAGTACTTC. Complete variable domain (other parts from reference TRBV15 and TRBJ2-5): DAMVIQNPRYQVTQFGKPVTLSCSQTLNHNVMYWYQQKSSQAPKLLFHYYDKDFNNEADTPDNFQSRRPNTSFCFLDIRSPGLGDTAMYLCATSRVAGGETQYFGPGTRLLVL.

The rearrangement joins TRBV7-8 to TRBJ1-4; D call uncertain. This CDR3 spans 16 amino acids. Germline loops: CDR1 SGHVS, CDR2 FQNEAQ. Trimming removed 2 bases at V and 8 bases at J, with 18 bases between. The CDR3 region is CASSLLRVTQGEKLFF. The CDR3 DNA follows: TGTGCCAGCAGCTTACTGAGGGTTACGCAAGGGGAAAAACTGTTTTTT.

The chain has TRBV5-6 and TRBJ2-1; TRBD1 agrees at 8 bases. Germline V gene data show CDR1 as SGHDT and CDR2 as YYEEEE. The CDR3 spans 14 residues. The trim removed 4 bases at V and 10 bases at J, leaving 10 bases unmatched. The CDR3 region is CASSPPGGLLEQFF. The CDR3 DNA sequence: TGTGCCAGCAGCCCTCCAGGGGGCCTCCTCGAGCAGTTCTTC.

The chain recombines TRBV2 with TRBJ1-3; 10 nucleotides align to TRBD1. The ends lost 6 bases at V and 7 bases at J; junction bases unmatched: 9. The CDR3 sequence is 15 residues long. CDR1 SNHLY and CDR2 FYNNEI come from the germline V gene. The CDR3 reads CASSPMTGGANTIYF. The CDR3 DNA sequence: TGTGCCAGCAGCCCTATGACAGGGGGCGCGAACACCATATATTTT.

The rearrangement joins TRBV2 to TRBJ2-1, with TRBD2 as a possible D gene (7 bases). The V end was cut by 2 bases, the J end by 6 bases, with 14 bases between. CDR1 SNHLY and CDR2 FYNNEI come from the germline V gene. CDR3 size: 15 residues. The CDR3 loop is CASSEWGGPPNEQFF. CDR3 nucleotide sequence: TGTGCCAGCAGTGAATGGGGGGGGCCCCCCAATGAGCAGTTCTTC.

The chain combines TRBV5-1 with TRBJ2-4, with D possibly TRBD2 on 6 matching bases. The CDR3 spans 13 residues. V gave up 0 bases and J gave up 5 bases, with 6 bases separating them. The germline V gene has CDR1 SGHRS and CDR2 YFSETQ. CDR3 nucleotide sequence: TGCGCCAGCAGCTTGGCGGGGGAAAACATTCAGTACTTC. This encodes CASSLAGENIQYF.

The chain employs TRBV27 and TRBJ2-7; TRBD1 matches 8 bases. The germline CDR1 and CDR2 sequences are MNHEY and SMNVEV (reference sequence). V gave up 5 bases and J gave up 4 bases; unmatched junction bases: 13. This CDR3 comprises 16 residues. CDR3 sequence reads: CASSTRTGRKIYEQYF. CDR3 coding DNA: TGTGCCAGCAGTACCCGGACAGGGAGAAAGATATACGAGCAGTACTTC.